This entry lists 8 T cell receptor beta chains sequenced from one sample in a study of T cell responses to AZD1222 COVID-19 vaccine. Generated by immunoSEQ multiplex PCR, the TCRdb table keeps only in-frame clones and is missing some. The profile covers about 100,000 clones, with about 90% appearing a single time and under 2% taken by the ten largest. The material was peripheral blood, obtained on day 0 of AZD1222 vaccination. The source is an adult in good health.

The chain joins TRBV7-3 to TRBJ2-2; 10 positions agree with TRBD2. V lost 5 bases to trimming and J lost 1 base; unmatched junction nucleotides: 19. The germline V gene has CDR1 SGHTA and CDR2 FQGTGA. There are 21 residues in the CDR3. The CDR3 nucleotides read TGTGCCAGCAGCCTCCCTCGCGCTAGCGGGAGCTCCCGTGTGAACACCGGGGAGCTGTTTTTT. Amino acids: CASSLPRASGSSRVNTGELFF.

V gene TRBV6-5 combines with J gene TRBJ1-1, with a weak D call TRBD1 (5 bases). V dropped 6 bases and J dropped 3 bases, with 11 bases sitting between them. Germline values: CDR1 MNHEY, CDR2 SVGAGI. This CDR3 is 13 amino acids long. The DNA of the CDR3 is TGTGCCAGCAGCCGATTACAGGACACTGAAGCTTTCTTT. It translates to CASSRLQDTEAFF.

The J gene is TRBJ1-2, the V gene TRBV27; D might be TRBD1 (6 bases). The CDR3 runs 15 residues. CDR1 is MNHEY and CDR2 is SMNVEV in the germline V gene (reference sequence). Between the trimmed V and J ends, which lost 3 bases and 5 bases, there was a span of 16 bases. Here the CDR3 reads CASSFSPGTRYGYTF. The DNA for the CDR3 is TGTGCCAGCAGTTTCTCACCCGGGACACGGTATGGCTACACCTTC.

This clone was counted once. This chain joins TRBV28 and TRBJ1-5; a possible D gene is TRBD1 (5 bases). Trimming removed 3 bases at V and 3 bases at J, with 12 bases between. The CDR3 has 15 amino acids. Germline-derived CDR1 and CDR2 are MDHEN and SYDVKM. The CDR3 DNA reads TGTGCCAGCAGTTTGGGGGGTAGGAACAATCAGCCCCAGCATTTT. Translation gives CASSLGGRNNQPQHF. The complete variable domain, with remaining parts taken from reference TRBV28 and TRBJ1-5, reads DVKVTQSSRYLVKRTGEKVFLECVQDMDHENMFWYRQDPGLGLRLIYFSYDVKMKEKGDIPEGYSVSREKKERFSLILESASTNQTSMYLCASSLGGRNNQPQHFGDGTRLSIL.

The table lists this clone with a few counts. The rearrangement joins TRBV27 to TRBJ2-7, with 8 bases that match TRBD1. With V trimmed by 4 bases and J by 4 bases, 12 bases remained unmatched. The CDR3 is 16 residues long. Germline CDR1 MNHEY, CDR2 SMNVEV (reference sequence). This CDR3 is CASSSSRQGYGYEQYF. Written as DNA, the CDR3 is TGTGCCAGCAGTTCCTCCCGACAGGGGTACGGGTACGAGCAGTACTTC.

This clone showed up just a few times. The chain's CDR3 is CASSQDLNGVEAFF. CDR3 nucleotide sequence: TGTGCCAGCAGCCAAGATCTCAATGGGGTTGAAGCTTTCTTT. The rearrangement links TRBV3-1 (or the pseudogene TRBV3-2) to TRBJ1-1, with unresolved D. Germline-derived CDR1 and CDR2 are LGHDT and YNNKEL (reference sequence). V lost 0 bases and J 7 bases, leaving 12 bases between the germline ends. This CDR3 comprises 14 residues.

CDR3 loop: CSVEGTDTGELFF. The DNA for the CDR3 is TGCAGCGTTGAAGGGACAGACACCGGGGAGCTGTTTTTT. The chain combines TRBV29-1 with TRBJ2-2, with a weak D call TRBD1 (6 bases). CDR1 is SQVTM, CDR2 ANQGSEA, per germline. Trimming cost V 1 base and J 3 bases, with 6 bases left between them. This CDR3 region has 13 residues.

This chain links TRBV11-2 with TRBJ1-2; no firm D call. This CDR3 comprises 11 residues. The V and J ends lost 5 bases and 6 bases respectively, with 7 bases between them. Germline-derived CDR1 and CDR2 are SGHAT and FQNNGV. CDR3 DNA: TGTGCCAGCAGCGCCGTCCATGGCTACACCTTC. Amino acids: CASSAVHGYTF.